A single sample gave rise to the 8 T cell receptor beta chains below, sequenced in a study of low-dose radiotherapy and immunotherapy resistance in tumors. Covering alpha and beta chains, TRAV- and TRBV-specific primers were used for the first-strand cDNA. Both a constant-region primer and a V-primer adapter served to amplify TCRs across roughly 21 PCR cycles. TCRdb ran MiXCR on the reads and lists one entry per CDR3 protein. Of over 70,000 distinct CDR3 sequences in the sample, around 31% were seen once. As for time point: before trial treatment. The sequenced sample was PBMCs, obtained before treatment. These receptor sequences come from a female donor with ovarian cancer.

CDR3 bases: TGTGCCAGCAGTACCTGGGGGACAGCAAAGTCTAACTATGGCTACACCTTC. Its translation is CASSTWGTAKSNYGYTF. V is TRBV12-3 or TRBV12-4 and J is TRBJ1-2; 7 bases agree with TRBD1. Trimming cost V 5 bases and J 0 bases; bases outside gene matches: 12. There are 17 residues in the CDR3.

This clonotype was counted many times. J is TRBJ1-1 and V is TRBV27; a weak D match, TRBD1 (5 bases). V lost 3 bases and J lost 5, with 10 bases in between. The CDR3 sequence is 13 residues long. Germline V gives CDR1 MNHEY, CDR2 SMNVEV (reference sequence). For the CDR3, the DNA is TGTGCCAGCAGTTTGGGGGGATTGACTGAAGCTTTCTTT. It is translated as CASSLGGLTEAFF.

This clonotype was recorded many times. This chain links TRBV24-1 with TRBJ2-1, with 12 bases lining up with TRBD2. Germline V CDR1 and CDR2: KGHDR, SFDVKD. V gave up 1 base and J gave up 7 bases; unmatched junction bases: 1. This CDR3 is built from 15 residues. The CDR3, as DNA: TGTGCCACCAGTGATTTCACTAGCGGGGGGAATGAGCAGTTCTTC. This gives the protein CATSDFTSGGNEQFF.

This clonotype was picked up many times. This sequence joins TRBV13 and TRBJ2-5; D is ambiguous. Trimming removed 5 bases at V and 1 base at J, with 23 bases between. There are 18 residues in the CDR3. The germline gives CDR1 PRHDT, CDR2 FYEKMQ (reference sequence). CDR3 coding DNA: TGTGCCAGCAGCCCAACACCCAGCGACGATTCGCGCCAAGAGACCCAGTACTTC. This encodes CASSPTPSDDSRQETQYF.

This clonotype was seen only a few times. The rearrangement joins TRBV28 to TRBJ2-1; 8 bases agree with TRBD2. CDR1 is MDHEN and CDR2 is SYDVKM in the germline V gene. This CDR3 spans 13 amino acids. V was clipped by 11 bases and J by 2 bases; unmatched bases: 5. The CDR3 region has the DNA TGTGCCGCGGGGGGCCAACCCTACAATGAGCAGTTCTTC. Protein product: CAAGGQPYNEQFF.

The J gene is TRBJ2-3, the V gene TRBV9; no reliable D call. The CDR3 runs 17 residues. Per the germline V gene, CDR1 is SGDLS and CDR2 is YYNGEE. The ends were cut back, 4 bases at V and 2 bases at J, with 20 bases in the middle. The DNA of the CDR3 is TGTGCCAGCAGCCCGCGATGGGCTACCCAAGACACAGATACGCAGTATTTT. Translating it yields CASSPRWATQDTDTQYF.

The rearrangement links TRBV7-3 to TRBJ2-3, with TRBD1 identical over 8 bases. Trimming removed 5 bases from V and 4 bases from J; junction bases left unmatched: 8. Germline V gene sequence: CDR1 SGHTA, CDR2 FQGTGA. The CDR3 spans 15 residues. CDR3 protein: CASSTGQGRADTQYF. The CDR3 DNA sequence: TGTGCCAGCAGCACTGGACAGGGTAGGGCAGATACGCAGTATTTT.

This chain uses TRBV11-2 with TRBJ1-1, with D hard to call. Trimming took off 3 bases at V and 7 bases at J, with 9 bases between the two ends. From germline, CDR1 is SGHAT and CDR2 FQNNGV. The CDR3 consists of 12 residues. As DNA, the CDR3 is TGTGCCAGCAGCTTCTATGAGGGTGAAGCTTTCTTT. Translation: CASSFYEGEAFF.